Listed here are 9 T cell receptor beta chains from one sample, sequenced in a study of blood T cell repertoires in COVID-19. TCRdb keeps only in-frame clones here, not all; method: immunoSEQ multiplex PCR. The sample carries over 85,000 clones, nearly 80% recorded once. The source material was peripheral blood. The receptors stem from a woman older than 75 with active or convalescent COVID-19.

The chain has TRBV7-2 and TRBJ1-3; unclear D gene. The V end was cut by 5 bases, the J end by 0 bases, with 11 bases between. The germline V gene has CDR1 SGHTA and CDR2 FQGNSA. This CDR3 comprises 15 residues. The CDR3 DNA follows: TGTGCCAGCAGCGTCCAGGCCATCTCTGGAAACACCATATATTTT. Its protein product is CASSVQAISGNTIYF.

This clone has more than one count but fewer than ten. V is TRBV6-2 or TRBV6-3 and J is TRBJ2-7; TRBD2 agrees at 14 bases. This CDR3 is built from 14 residues. CDR1 is MNHEY, CDR2 SVGEGT, per germline. Unmatched junction bases numbered 7, after V lost 6 bases and J lost 9 bases. CDR3 protein: CASRPTGTSGGQYF. Here the CDR3 DNA reads TGTGCCAGCAGACCTACCGGGACTAGCGGGGGGCAGTACTTC.

The chain joins TRBV30 to TRBJ1-5, with 7 bases that match TRBD1. With V trimmed by 2 bases and J by 7 bases, 14 bases remained unmatched. Germline values: CDR1 GTSNPN, CDR2 SVGIG (reference sequence). This CDR3 region has 16 residues. The DNA for the CDR3 is TGTGCCTGGAGTCGCCCCAACAGGGGCTCTGGGCAGCCCCAGCATTTT. This encodes CAWSRPNRGSGQPQHF.

The chain combines TRBV7-9 with TRBJ2-7, with D hard to call. The CDR3 is 14 residues long. V was clipped by 2 bases and J by 0 bases, with 8 bases between them. Germline CDR1 reads SEHNR; CDR2 reads FQNEAQ (reference sequence). CDR3 nucleotide sequence: TGTGCCAGCAGCTTAAGTCACAGCTCCTACGAGCAGTACTTC. Translation gives CASSLSHSSYEQYF.

The chain combines TRBV20-1 with TRBJ1-2; 9 positions match TRBD1. Germline lookup yields CDR1 DFQATT and CDR2 SNEGSKA (reference sequence). CDR3 length equals 13 residues. The J segment lost 3 bases and the V segment lost 3 bases, leaving 2 bases of the junction unmatched. In DNA, the CDR3 is TGCAGTGCTAGTGACAGGGGGTACTATGGCTACACCTTC. Its translation is CSASDRGYYGYTF.

This chain's CDR3 is CASSAVRGQLGGKLFF. In DNA, the CDR3 is TGTGCCAGCAGCGCCGTAAGGGGTCAATTGGGGGGAAAACTGTTTTTT. The V gene is TRBV9, the J gene TRBJ1-4; maybe TRBD1 (5 bases). The CDR3 has 16 amino acids. V was clipped by 3 bases and J by 10 bases, with 22 bases between them. CDR1 is SGDLS, CDR2 YYNGEE, per germline.

This clone was seen more than once but under ten times. The chain carries TRBV7-9 and TRBJ2-1; D perhaps matches TRBD2 (7 bases). V was trimmed by 7 bases and J by 6 bases, leaving 22 bases between them. Germline CDR1 and CDR2: SEHNR and FQNEAQ (reference sequence). This CDR3 has 16 amino acids. CDR3 bases: TGTGCCAGCATCCCGCCCCCGGGGGCTAGCGGCAATGAGCAGTTCTTC. Translation gives CASIPPPGASGNEQFF.

This clone was seen just once. This chain uses TRBV19 with TRBJ2-7; TRBD2 agrees at 12 bases. The CDR3 length is 16 residues. V lost 3 bases and J lost 2; bases outside the gene matches: 5. Germline values: CDR1 LNHDA, CDR2 SQIVND (reference sequence). CDR3 residues: CASSIRLAGVAYEQYF. CDR3 DNA: TGTGCCAGTAGTATCCGACTAGCGGGAGTTGCCTACGAGCAGTACTTC.

V usage is TRBV9 and J usage is TRBJ2-7, with 13 bases fitting TRBD2. The ends lost 4 bases at V and 5 bases at J; junction bases unmatched: 12. The CDR3 covers 17 residues. Germline V gives CDR1 SGDLS, CDR2 YYNGEE. CDR3 residues: CASSSRGRGLAGDEQYF. The CDR3 DNA reads TGTGCCAGCAGCTCAAGGGGTAGAGGACTAGCGGGAGACGAGCAGTACTTC. Drawing the rest from reference TRBV9 and TRBJ2-7, the complete variable domain is DSGVTQTPKHLITATGQRVTLRCSPRSGDLSVYWYQQSLDQGLQFLIQYYNGEERAKGNILERFSAQQFPDLHSELNLSSLELGDSALYFCASSSRGRGLAGDEQYFGPGTRLTVT.